Below, 31 T cell receptor beta chains from the same sample are listed, as sequenced in a study of shared clonotypes between healthy human individuals. Only in-frame clones appear in the TCRdb table, and some are missing; sequencing was by immunoSEQ multiplex PCR. The sample contains fewer than 1.8 million clones, approximately 98.5% of which appear only once. The sequencing input was naive CD4+ T cells sorted from blood. Specified subset: CD45RA+ positively selected. The receptors derive from a man aged 25 to 40 in good health.

The chain links TRBV11-2 to TRBJ2-5; D unclear. CDR3 length: 14 amino acids. CDR1 is SGHAT, CDR2 FQNNGV, per germline. The V end was cut by 1 base, the J end by 2 bases, with 8 bases between. This chain's CDR3 is CASSLVTQQETQYF. CDR3 DNA sequence: TGTGCCAGCAGCTTAGTAACGCAACAAGAGACCCAGTACTTC.

CDR3 in amino acids: CASSFLWDRGYNEQFF. The CDR3 coding sequence is TGTGCCAGCAGCTTTCTCTGGGACAGGGGTTACAATGAGCAGTTCTTC. V gene TRBV7-9 combines with J gene TRBJ2-1; 10 bases are shared with TRBD1. The CDR3 is 16 amino acids. Trimming cost V 3 bases and J 4 bases; bases outside gene matches: 6. CDR1 is SEHNR, CDR2 FQNEAQ, per germline (reference sequence).

Concerning this clone: The sample holds other DNA sequences that translate to the same CDR3. V is TRBV5-1 and J is TRBJ1-5; 10 bases align to TRBD1. Trimming at V came to 0 bases and at J to 2 bases, leaving 2 bases not matched to a gene. The CDR3 loop spans 16 amino acids. Germline V gene lookup returns CDR1 SGHRS and CDR2 YFSETQ. In nucleotides, the CDR3 is TGCGCCAGCAGCTTGGATGGGACAGGGGGCAATCAGCCCCAGCATTTT. It encodes CASSLDGTGGNQPQHF.

The chain carries TRBV9 and TRBJ2-1, with TRBD1 matching 9 bases. CDR1 is SGDLS, CDR2 YYNGEE, per germline. J gave up 5 bases and V 0 bases, and 12 bases lay outside the gene matches. This CDR3 is 18 amino acids long. This chain's CDR3 is CASSVVPGTGRVDNEQFF. The CDR3 bases are TGTGCCAGCAGCGTAGTCCCGGGGACAGGGAGGGTTGACAATGAGCAGTTCTTC.

The chain employs TRBV5-1 and TRBJ1-4; 9 bases match TRBD1. The ends lost 4 bases at V and 6 bases at J; junction bases unmatched: 13. Germline CDR1 SGHRS, CDR2 YFSETQ. This CDR3 is 17 amino acids long. CDR3 protein: CASSPLTGGALDEKLFF. Here the CDR3 DNA reads TGCGCCAGCAGCCCCCTGACAGGGGGGGCGTTGGATGAAAAACTGTTTTTT.

V and J are TRBV27 and TRBJ1-2; 8 nucleotides line up with TRBD1. V shed 11 bases and J 11 bases; nucleotides not matched to a gene: 7. CDR1 and CDR2 (germline): MNHEY, SMNVEV (reference sequence). The CDR3 runs 10 residues. CDR3 protein: CAPGGTGYTF. The CDR3 DNA reads TGTGCCCCAGGCGGGACAGGTTACACCTTC.

This clone was seen once. The V gene is TRBV30, the J gene TRBJ2-5; 7 nucleotides agree with TRBD1. From germline, CDR1 is GTSNPN and CDR2 SVGIG (reference sequence). This CDR3 is built from 14 residues. V lost 3 bases to trimming and J lost 4 bases; unmatched junction nucleotides: 8. The CDR3 reads CAWSGVRGRETQYF. CDR3 sequence (DNA): TGTGCCTGGAGCGGGGTGAGGGGGCGAGAGACCCAGTACTTC.

This chain's CDR3 is CASTLGGAGFSTDTQYF. For the CDR3, the DNA is TGTGCCAGCACCCTCGGGGGAGCGGGATTCAGCACAGATACGCAGTATTTT. The genes are TRBV5-4 and TRBJ2-3; 7 nucleotides align to TRBD2. V lost 6 bases, J lost 0 bases, and 13 bases stayed unmatched. The CDR3 has 17 amino acids. In germline, CDR1 is SGHNT, CDR2 YYREEE (reference sequence).

With respect to this clone: The same CDR3 also results from other DNA sequences found in this sample. The chain combines TRBV11-2 with TRBJ1-3, with D unresolved. Germline lookup yields CDR1 SGHAT and CDR2 FQNNGV. V lost 5 bases and J lost 0, with 8 bases in between. CDR3 length: 14 amino acids. The CDR3 loop is CASSLGLSGNTIYF. Written as DNA, the CDR3 is TGTGCCAGCAGCCTAGGCCTCTCTGGAAACACCATATATTTT.

A remark on this clone: This specimen includes other DNA sequences encoding the same CDR3. V gene TRBV11-2 combines with J gene TRBJ2-7; D is undetermined. The CDR3 is 11 residues long. V lost 5 bases to trimming and J lost 3 bases, with 5 bases between them. Germline CDR1 SGHAT, CDR2 FQNNGV. CDR3 nucleotide sequence: TGTGCCAGCAGCCCCAACTACGAGCAGTACTTC. Its translation: CASSPNYEQYF.

The J gene is TRBJ2-5, the V gene TRBV25-1, with D unclear. The ends were cut back, 8 bases at V and 9 bases at J, with 13 bases in the middle. The germline V gene has CDR1 MGHDK and CDR2 SYGVNS. The CDR3 has 11 residues. The CDR3 DNA sequence: TGTGCCAGCGCGGCCCTTTCGGCCCAGTACTTC. This codes for CASAALSAQYF. Full variable domain (remainder filled in from reference TRBV25-1 and TRBJ2-5): EADIYQTPRYLVIGTGKKITLECSQTMGHDKMYWYQQDPGMELHLIHYSYGVNSTEKGDLSSESTVSRIRTEHFPLTLESARPSHTSQYLCASAALSAQYFGPGTRLLVL.

This chain uses TRBV7-9 with TRBJ2-1; no firm D call. The CDR3 length is 14 residues. Looked up from germline, CDR1 is SEHNR and CDR2 is FQNEAQ (reference sequence). V lost 1 base and J lost 4, with 8 bases in between. CDR3 sequence reads: CASSLVGRYNEQFF. CDR3 bases: TGTGCCAGCAGCTTAGTAGGCAGATACAATGAGCAGTTCTTC.

In this sample, this clone turned up once. The genes are TRBV28 and TRBJ1-1; D unresolved. Germline lookup yields CDR1 MDHEN and CDR2 SYDVKM. The V end was cut by 7 bases, the J end by 1 base, with 7 bases between. The CDR3 is 12 amino acids. The CDR3 loop reads CASTTSNTEAFF. In nucleotides, the CDR3 is TGTGCCAGCACCACCTCGAACACTGAAGCTTTCTTT.

This sequence joins TRBV9 and TRBJ2-7; no clear D. The CDR3 length is 14 residues. Trimming took 0 bases from V and 3 from J, leaving 10 bases between them. Germline loops: CDR1 SGDLS, CDR2 YYNGEE. CDR3 region: CASSVEGRNYEQYF. The CDR3 DNA sequence: TGTGCCAGCAGCGTAGAAGGCAGAAACTACGAGCAGTACTTC.

The chain is built from TRBV9 and TRBJ1-2, with 8 bases matching TRBD1. The CDR3 totals 14 residues. Germline assignment: CDR1 SGDLS and CDR2 YYNGEE. V shed 4 bases and J 4 bases; nucleotides not matched to a gene: 6. In DNA form, the CDR3 reads TGTGCCAGCAGCCTACAAACAGGGGGCTATGGCTACACCTTC. This codes for CASSLQTGGYGYTF.

This clone was observed once. The chain combines TRBV11-2 with TRBJ2-7; no clear D. CDR1 and CDR2 from the germline V gene are SGHAT and FQNNGV. The CDR3 spans 15 residues. V shed 1 base and J shed 1 base, with 11 bases lying between them. Here the CDR3 reads CASSLVPELSYEQYF. The CDR3 nucleotides are TGTGCCAGCAGCTTAGTCCCCGAGCTTTCCTACGAGCAGTACTTC.

The chain links TRBV6-4 to TRBJ2-2; the match to TRBD2 covers 11 bases. CDR3 length equals 15 residues. V was clipped by 5 bases and J by 4 bases; unmatched bases: 3. In germline, CDR1 is MRHNA, CDR2 SNTAGT. The CDR3 DNA is TGTGCCAGCAGTCGCGGGACTAGCGGCACCGGGGAGCTGTTTTTT. The encoded protein is CASSRGTSGTGELFF.

V usage is TRBV7-9 and J usage is TRBJ1-4; 10 positions agree with TRBD1. The CDR3 runs to 16 residues. J was trimmed by 7 bases and V by 1 base; bases with no gene match: 6. The germline V gene encodes CDR1 SEHNR and CDR2 FQNEAQ (reference sequence). The DNA for the CDR3 is TGTGCCAGCAGCTTAGGTGGGACAGGGGTGACTGAAAAACTGTTTTTT. It translates to CASSLGGTGVTEKLFF. Looking up the rest from reference TRBV7-9 and TRBJ1-4 gives the full variable domain: DTGVSQNPRHKITKRGQNVTFRCDPISEHNRLYWYRQTLGQGPEFLTYFQNEAQLEKSRLLSDRFSAERPKGSFSTLEIQRTEQGDSAMYLCASSLGGTGVTEKLFFGSGTQLSVL.

The chain recombines TRBV9 with TRBJ2-1, with 8 positions matching TRBD1. CDR3 size: 14 residues. The V gene end was trimmed by 4 bases and the J gene end by 7 bases; junction bases not matched to a gene: 7. Germline V gene sequence: CDR1 SGDLS, CDR2 YYNGEE. The CDR3 spells CASSPGQVLNEQFF. CDR3 coding DNA: TGTGCCAGCAGCCCGGGACAGGTTCTAAATGAGCAGTTCTTC.

The chain couples TRBV9 to TRBJ2-2; 9 bases line up with TRBD1. J lost 5 bases, V lost 3 bases, and 2 bases had no gene match. The CDR3 runs to 14 residues. Germline loops: CDR1 SGDLS, CDR2 YYNGEE. The CDR3 DNA is TGTGCCAGCAGCGCCGGACAGGGGACCGGGGAGCTGTTTTTT. It codes for CASSAGQGTGELFF.

Concerning this clone itself: At the DNA level, this CDR3 is encoded by other sequences in the same sample as well. The gene calls are TRBV7-9 and TRBJ1-1, with D unresolved. This CDR3 spans 12 amino acids. Between the trimmed V and J ends, which lost 3 bases and 1 base, there was a span of 3 bases. The V gene's germline CDR1 is SEHNR and CDR2 FQNEAQ (reference sequence). The CDR3 loop is CASSFRNTEAFF. As DNA, the CDR3 is TGTGCCAGCAGCTTTCGGAACACTGAAGCTTTCTTT.

This clone showed up just once. J is TRBJ2-2 and V is TRBV4-1; the match to TRBD2 covers 10 bases. The V and J ends lost 3 bases and 6 bases, in that order; junction bases with no gene match: 10. CDR1 is MGHRA and CDR2 is YSYEKL in the germline V gene. This CDR3 has 17 amino acids. CDR3 nucleotide sequence: TGCGCCAGCAGCCAGGACCCTAGCGGGAGTATACCCGGGGAGCTGTTTTTT. It yields the protein CASSQDPSGSIPGELFF.

The V gene is TRBV7-2, the J gene TRBJ1-5, with D perhaps TRBD1 (5 bases). With 0 bases removed from V and 3 bases from J, the gap between germline ends came to 12 bases. This CDR3 region has 16 residues. CDR1 and CDR2 from the germline V gene are SGHTA and FQGNSA. The chain's CDR3 is CASSLAVDSYNQPQHF. DNA for the CDR3: TGTGCCAGCAGCTTAGCGGTCGACAGCTACAATCAGCCCCAGCATTTT. The whole variable domain, filled in from reference TRBV7-2 and TRBJ1-5, reads GAGVSQSPSNKVTEKGKDVELRCDPISGHTALYWYRQSLGQGLEFLIYFQGNSAPDKSGLPSDRFSAERTGGSVSTLTIQRTQQEDSAVYLCASSLAVDSYNQPQHFGDGTRLSIL.

This sequence joins TRBV28 and TRBJ2-1, with D unclear. Germline values: CDR1 MDHEN, CDR2 SYDVKM. The CDR3 consists of 13 residues. Between the trimmed V and J ends, which lost 6 bases and 5 bases, there was a span of 11 bases. The DNA for the CDR3 is TGTGCCAGCAGGACTCGAGCGCACAATGAGCAGTTCTTC. Protein sequence: CASRTRAHNEQFF.

The rearrangement joins TRBV19 to TRBJ2-7, with TRBD1 matching over 8 bases. The CDR3 covers 18 residues. Germline assignment: CDR1 LNHDA and CDR2 SQIVND (reference sequence). J was trimmed by 2 bases and V by 3 bases; bases with no gene match: 15. The CDR3 region is CASSIIRRGLGTPYEQYF. CDR3 sequence (DNA): TGTGCCAGTAGTATTATTCGCAGGGGGCTCGGTACGCCCTACGAGCAGTACTTC.

A single count supports this clone. The genes are TRBV5-6 and TRBJ2-3; 9 nucleotides line up with TRBD2. The length of the CDR3 is 13 residues. Germline lookup yields CDR1 SGHDT and CDR2 YYEEEE. J lost 3 bases, V lost 10 bases, and 6 bases had no gene match. CDR3 sequence: CAQSTSGTDTQYF. CDR3 nucleotide sequence: TGTGCCCAGAGTACTAGCGGGACAGATACGCAGTATTTT.

This rearrangement joins TRBV1 to TRBJ2-1; the table's D call, TRBD2, has no DNA check behind it. TRBV1 is given as a pseudogene. CDR3 length equals 15 residues. The CDR3 nucleotides are TGCACCAGCAGCCCGGCTAGCGGGAGTTGCAATGAGCAGTTCTTC. This sequence encodes CTSSPASGSCNEQFF.

V usage is TRBV13 and J usage is TRBJ2-7; 7 positions agree with TRBD1. Germline values: CDR1 PRHDT, CDR2 FYEKMQ (reference sequence). Trimming took 5 bases from V and 3 from J; bases not matched to a gene: 7. CDR3 length: 14 residues. This CDR3 is CASSHRGSNYEQYF. For the CDR3, the DNA is TGTGCCAGCAGCCACAGGGGAAGTAACTACGAGCAGTACTTC.

The chain joins TRBV19 to TRBJ2-1; D assignment may be TRBD1 or TRBD2 (6 bases each). The germline V gene has CDR1 LNHDA and CDR2 SQIVND (reference sequence). The CDR3 is 14 residues long. V was cut by 6 bases and J by 9 bases, with 18 bases left in between. CDR3 region: CASRMGLPQGEQFF. In DNA, the CDR3 is TGTGCCAGTAGGATGGGACTTCCACAGGGTGAGCAGTTCTTC.

The chain carries TRBV28 and TRBJ2-7; 15 positions agree with TRBD2. This CDR3 region has 18 residues. Germline values: CDR1 MDHEN, CDR2 SYDVKM. Unmatched junction bases numbered 10, after V lost 2 bases and J lost 5 bases. The CDR3 sequence is CASSLAQGLAGGRDEQYF. In nucleotides, the CDR3 is TGTGCCAGCAGTTTAGCCCAAGGACTAGCGGGAGGGCGGGACGAGCAGTACTTC.

The gene calls are TRBV2 and TRBJ2-5; the D is unclear. Germline loops: CDR1 SNHLY, CDR2 FYNNEI. The CDR3 has 11 residues. The V gene lost 8 bases and the J gene lost 3 bases, with 7 bases spanning the gap. The CDR3 here is CASGLEETQYF. DNA of the CDR3: TGTGCCAGCGGTCTGGAAGAGACCCAGTACTTC.